This TCR beta chain was documented in a study of blood T cell repertoires in COVID-19. Measured with immunoSEQ multiplex PCR; TCRdb has only the in-frame clones, and not every one. The sample has about 140,000 clones; roughly nine tenths are singletons. The V and J ends lost 2 bases and 10 bases respectively, with 17 bases between them. CDR1 is LNHDA and CDR2 is SQIVND in the germline V gene (reference sequence). The CDR3 runs 14 residues. V gene TRBV19 combines with J gene TRBJ1-1, with D unclear. This TCR derives from a woman in her sixties with active COVID-19. Sequencing input: peripheral blood. CDR3 residues: CASSITPLIRGAFF. In DNA, the CDR3 is TGTGCCAGTAGTATAACCCCGCTCATTCGAGGAGCTTTCTTT.